A selection of T cell receptor beta chains follows, all from one sample in a study of blood T cell repertoires in COVID-19. Assay used: immunoSEQ multiplex PCR; TCRdb lists only in-frame clones, some missing. The table records approximately 260,000 clones, more than 75% of them present only once. The sequenced sample was PBMCs or T cells enriched from blood (not recorded which). The receptor source for this set is a woman aged 40 to 50 with acute COVID-19. The CDR3 runs from the conserved cysteine through the conserved F or W. A D gene is named only where the DNA matches it firmly. Not every row has a clone size; where given, it reads once, few, many or a size class.

clone size | J gene | D gene | V gene | CDR3 protein | CDR3 DNA
NA | TRBJ2-6 | NA | TRBV6-4 | CASSDSSASGANVLTF | TGTGCCAGCAGTGACTCCTCCGCGTCTGGGGCCAACGTCCTGACTTTC
NA | TRBJ2-7 | NA | TRBV9 | CASSVGGSSYEQYF | TGTGCCAGCAGCGTAGGAGGGAGCTCCTACGAGCAGTACTTC
NA | TRBJ1-1 | TRBD1 | TRBV10-2 | CASSGTGGSDTEAFF | TGCGCCAGCAGTGGGACAGGGGGCAGTGACACTGAAGCTTTCTTT
NA | TRBJ1-5 | NA | TRBV28 | CASTQDRPDNQPQHF | TGTGCCAGCACTCAGGACAGACCCGACAATCAGCCCCAGCATTTT
few | TRBJ2-2 | NA | TRBV10-1 | CASRADQNTGELFF | TGCGCCAGCAGAGCGGACCAGAACACCGGGGAGCTGTTTTTT
NA | TRBJ2-7 | TRBD1 | TRBV7-2 | CASSNRDRLTYEQYF | TGTGCCAGCAGCAACCGGGACAGGCTGACCTACGAGCAGTACTTC
NA | TRBJ2-5 | TRBD2 | TRBV5-1 | CASSREGGKVETQYF | TGCGCCAGCAGCCGGGAGGGAGGGAAAGTCGAGACCCAGTACTTC
NA | TRBJ1-1 | NA | TRBV29-1 | CSVDPSSGGGMNTEAFF | TGCAGCGTGGACCCCTCGAGCGGGGGGGGCATGAACACTGAAGCTTTCTTT
NA | TRBJ2-2 | NA | TRBV7-6 | CASSPSQGNTGELFF | TGTGCCAGCAGCCCCAGTCAGGGGAACACCGGGGAGCTGTTTTTT
NA | TRBJ2-5 | TRBD2 | TRBV6-1 | CASSEVGGRERTQYF | TGTGCCAGCAGTGAAGTGGGGGGGAGGGAGAGGACCCAGTACTTC
NA | TRBJ2-2 | TRBD1 | TRBV5-4 | CASSFRDRRGPTGELFF | TGTGCCAGCAGCTTCCGGGACAGGAGGGGCCCCACCGGGGAGCTGTTTTTT
NA | TRBJ2-1 | NA | TRBV19 | CASSIGDTSSYNEQFF | TGTGCCAGTAGTATAGGAGACACGAGCTCCTACAATGAGCAGTTCTTC
few | TRBJ2-2 | NA | TRBV18 | CASSYTSTGELFF | TGTGCCAGCTCATATACTAGCACCGGGGAGCTGTTTTTT
few | TRBJ1-1 | TRBD1 | TRBV7-2 | CASSSQTGAENTEAFF | TGTGCCAGCAGCTCCCAGACAGGGGCGGAGAACACTGAAGCTTTCTTT
once | TRBJ2-7 | TRBD2 | TRBV6-1 | CASSEAVRVAGEIAGGAYEQYF | TGTGCCAGCAGTGAAGCTGTGAGGGTAGCTGGTGAGATCGCGGGAGGCGCCTACGAGCAGTACTTC
NA | TRBJ1-6 | NA | TRBV5-1 | CASSLGQDYNSPLHF | TGCGCCAGCAGCTTGGGACAGGACTATAATTCACCCCTCCACTTT
NA | TRBJ2-3 | TRBD2 | TRBV2 | CASSEAQAGGGDTQYF | TGTGCCAGCAGTGAAGCGCAGGCGGGAGGGGGAGATACGCAGTATTTT
NA | TRBJ2-4 | TRBD1 | TRBV5-4 | CASSLGDRNIQYF | TGTGCCAGCAGCTTGGGGGACAGAAACATTCAGTACTTC
NA | TRBJ1-5 | NA | TRBV27 | CASSPYNSNQPQHF | TGTGCCAGCAGTCCGTACAATAGCAATCAGCCCCAGCATTTT
once | TRBJ1-3 | NA | TRBV4-2 | CASSQDLPGHSGNTIYF | TGTGCCAGCAGCCAAGATCTTCCAGGACACTCTGGAAACACCATATATTTT
NA | TRBJ2-5 | NA | TRBV18 | CASSPSPGETQYF | TGTGCCAGCTCACCTAGCCCGGGGGAGACCCAGTACTTC
NA | TRBJ2-3 | TRBD2 | TRBV6-1 | CASSEAPLAGYTDTQYF | TGTGCCAGCAGTGAAGCCCCGCTAGCGGGCTACACAGATACGCAGTATTTT
NA | TRBJ2-1 | NA | TRBV27 | CASRVTGGPYNEQFF | TGTGCCAGCAGAGTTACTGGAGGGCCTTACAATGAGCAGTTCTTC
NA | TRBJ2-7 | NA | TRBV5-4 | CASSDPSATYEQYF | TGTGCCAGCAGTGATCCTAGCGCAACCTACGAGCAGTACTTC
few | TRBJ2-7 | NA | TRBV3-1/TRBV3-2 | CASSQDGGSYEQYF | TGTGCCAGCAGCCAAGATGGAGGTTCCTACGAGCAGTACTTC
NA | TRBJ2-7 | NA | TRBV7-2 | CASSLEAVKSYEQYF | TGTGCCAGCAGCCTCGAAGCCGTAAAAAGCTACGAGCAGTACTTC
few | TRBJ2-1 | TRBD2 | TRBV6-5 | CASSSGIQFF | TGTGCCAGCTCTAGCGGGATTCAGTTCTTC
NA | TRBJ2-7 | TRBD2 | TRBV7-8 | CASSALARLAGVYYEQYF | TGTGCCAGCAGCGCCCTAGCTCGACTAGCGGGAGTTTACTACGAGCAGTACTTC
once | TRBJ2-7 | NA | TRBV11-3 | CASSRTVGHSGEQYF | TGTGCCAGCAGCCGTACAGTCGGCCATTCAGGCGAGCAGTACTTC
NA | TRBJ2-5 | TRBD2 | TRBV7-9 | CASSLDSSGRSFETQYF | TGTGCCAGCAGCTTAGACTCTAGCGGGAGATCTTTTGAGACCCAGTACTTC
NA | TRBJ2-1 | TRBD2 | TRBV7-6 | CASSLETSGYSYNEQFF | TGTGCCAGCAGCTTAGAAACTAGCGGTTACTCCTACAATGAGCAGTTCTTC
NA | TRBJ1-3 | NA | TRBV14 | CASSPLPGSAGNTIYF | TGTGCCAGCAGCCCACTTCCTGGGAGCGCTGGAAACACCATATATTTT
NA | TRBJ2-5 | TRBD1 | TRBV19 | CASSKTGVYETQYF | TGTGCCAGTAGTAAGACAGGGGTGTACGAGACCCAGTACTTC
NA | TRBJ2-5 | TRBD1 | TRBV6-5 | CASRIQGASRETQYF | TGTGCCAGCAGGATACAGGGGGCAAGTCGAGAGACCCAGTACTTC
NA | TRBJ1-1 | NA | TRBV12-3/TRBV12-4 | CASSFIGGSEAFF | TGTGCCAGCAGTTTTATAGGGGGTTCTGAAGCTTTCTTT
NA | TRBJ1-2 | NA | TRBV7-9 | CASSLIGQPNYGYTF | TGTGCCAGCAGCTTAATCGGACAGCCTAACTATGGCTACACCTTC
once | TRBJ2-3 | TRBD2 | TRBV7-7 | CASSLGAGGIDTQYF | TGTGCTAGCAGCTTAGGCGCGGGAGGAATAGATACGCAGTATTTT
NA | TRBJ1-1 | NA | TRBV7-2 | CASSFGGVQVEAFF | TGTGCCAGCAGCTTTGGGGGCGTTCAGGTTGAAGCTTTCTTT
NA | TRBJ2-1 | TRBD2 | TRBV4-1 | CASSHLGGTSGIYNEQFF | TGCGCCAGCAGCCACCTCGGGGGGACTAGCGGGATTTACAATGAGCAGTTCTTC